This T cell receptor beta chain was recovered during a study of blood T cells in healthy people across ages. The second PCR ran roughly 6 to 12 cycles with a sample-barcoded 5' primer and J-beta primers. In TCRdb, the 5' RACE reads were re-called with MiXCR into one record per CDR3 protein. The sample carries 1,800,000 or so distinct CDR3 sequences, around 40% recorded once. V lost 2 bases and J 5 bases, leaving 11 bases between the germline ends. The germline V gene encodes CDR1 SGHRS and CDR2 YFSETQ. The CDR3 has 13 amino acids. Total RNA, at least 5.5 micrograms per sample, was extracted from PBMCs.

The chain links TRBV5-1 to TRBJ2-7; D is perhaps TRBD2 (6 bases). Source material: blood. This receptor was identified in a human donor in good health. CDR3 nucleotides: TGCGCCAGCAGCTTCGGCGGGGCAGACGAGCAGTACTTC. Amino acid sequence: CASSFGGADEQYF. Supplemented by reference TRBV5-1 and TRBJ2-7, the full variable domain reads KAGVTQTPRYLIKTRGQQVTLSCSPISGHRSVSWYQQTPGQGLQFLFEYFSETQRNKGNFPGRFSGRQFSNSRSEMNVSTLELGDSALYLCASSFGGADEQYFGPGTRLTVT.